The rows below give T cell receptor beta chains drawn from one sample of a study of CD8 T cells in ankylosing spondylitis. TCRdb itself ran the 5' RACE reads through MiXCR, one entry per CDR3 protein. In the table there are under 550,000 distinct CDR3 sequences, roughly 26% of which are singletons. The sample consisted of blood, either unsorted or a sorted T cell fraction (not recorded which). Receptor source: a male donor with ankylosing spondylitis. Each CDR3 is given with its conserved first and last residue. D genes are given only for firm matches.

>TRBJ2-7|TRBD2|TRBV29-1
CSVFSGGLREQYF
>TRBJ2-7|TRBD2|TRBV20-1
CSAPPSGAVYEQYF
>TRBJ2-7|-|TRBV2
CASSSRPYYEQYF
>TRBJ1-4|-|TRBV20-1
CSALNEKLFF
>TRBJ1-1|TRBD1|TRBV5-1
CASRGGEDTEAFF
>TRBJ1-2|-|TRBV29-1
CSVSEGTEAWGYTF
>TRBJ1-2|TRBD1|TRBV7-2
CASTPGGGSYGYTF
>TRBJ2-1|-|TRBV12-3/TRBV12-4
CASSLALLRDEQFF
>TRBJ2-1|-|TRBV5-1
CASSLEREGQFF
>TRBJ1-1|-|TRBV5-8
CASSTGLAEAFF
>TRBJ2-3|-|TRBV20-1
CSAAGLYRTDTQYF
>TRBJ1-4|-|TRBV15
CATSRGRLGGEKLFF
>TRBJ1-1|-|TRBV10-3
CAISEDVGKAFF
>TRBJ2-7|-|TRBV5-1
CASSDRLSYEQYF
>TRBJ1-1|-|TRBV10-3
CAISLGEFTEAFF
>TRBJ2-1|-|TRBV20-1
CSARPYLRRTYNEQFF
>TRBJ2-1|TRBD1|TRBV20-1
CSAPGTGGDEQFF
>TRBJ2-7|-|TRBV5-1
CASSYQGPEQYF
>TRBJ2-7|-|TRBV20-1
CSARDARLLSYEQYF
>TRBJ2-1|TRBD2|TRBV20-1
CSAPPGSGSEDEQFF
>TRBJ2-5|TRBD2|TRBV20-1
CSAQESSGTQETQYF
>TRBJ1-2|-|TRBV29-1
CSVERQSGEGYTF
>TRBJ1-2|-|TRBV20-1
CSATTGTDYSGYTF
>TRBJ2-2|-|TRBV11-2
CASSLGRGNTGELFF
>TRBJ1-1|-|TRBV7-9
CASSLLSESAFF
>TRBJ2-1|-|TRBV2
CASSLTGREYSEQFF
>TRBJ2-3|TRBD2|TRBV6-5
CASSLGLLVSSGSTDTQYF
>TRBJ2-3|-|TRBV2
CASSDGRGRRTDTQYF
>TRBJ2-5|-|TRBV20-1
CSARVAAQETQYF
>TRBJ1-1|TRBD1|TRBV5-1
CASSWTGMNTEAFF
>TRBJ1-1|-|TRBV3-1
CASSQDPPGGIKLEAFF
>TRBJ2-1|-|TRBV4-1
CASSRSGGILLNEQFF
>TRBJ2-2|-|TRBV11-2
CASRPTGIAKELFF
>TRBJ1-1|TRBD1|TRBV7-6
CASSPQDRRDTEAFF
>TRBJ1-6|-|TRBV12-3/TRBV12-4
CASRWGNPNSPLHF
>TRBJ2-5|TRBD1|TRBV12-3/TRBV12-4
CASSPPTGAYGTQYF
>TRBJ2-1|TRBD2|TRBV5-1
CASSGGTSGHNEQFF
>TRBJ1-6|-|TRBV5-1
CASSLVPGAPNSPLHF
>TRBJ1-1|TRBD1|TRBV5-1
CASSFDRQGVGTEAFF
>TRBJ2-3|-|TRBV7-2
CASSWVGGDTQYF
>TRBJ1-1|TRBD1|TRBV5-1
CASSLGQLSPEAFF
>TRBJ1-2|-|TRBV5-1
CASSSGTTNNYGYTF
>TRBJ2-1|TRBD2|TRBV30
CAWSGASGRALPEQFF
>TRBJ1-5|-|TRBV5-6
CASSLGNRGNQPQHF
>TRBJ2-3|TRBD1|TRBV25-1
CASSEYRGLTDTQYF